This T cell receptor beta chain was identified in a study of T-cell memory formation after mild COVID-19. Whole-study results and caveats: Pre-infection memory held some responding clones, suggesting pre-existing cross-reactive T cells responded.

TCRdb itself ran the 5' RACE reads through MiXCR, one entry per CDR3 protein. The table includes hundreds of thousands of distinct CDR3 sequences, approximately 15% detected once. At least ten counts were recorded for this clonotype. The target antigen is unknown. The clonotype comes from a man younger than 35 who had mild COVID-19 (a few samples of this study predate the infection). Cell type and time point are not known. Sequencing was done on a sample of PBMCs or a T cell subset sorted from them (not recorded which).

The DNA of the CDR3 is TGTGCCACCAGTGATTTGGGACTAGCGGGGGCGGATACGCAGTATTTT. Protein: CATSDLGLAGADTQYF. The chain couples TRBV24-1 to TRBJ2-3, with 13 bases matching TRBD2. Germline V gene lookup returns CDR1 KGHDR and CDR2 SFDVKD. V was pared by 0 bases and J by 6 bases, with 2 bases of the junction left unmatched. This CDR3 contains 16 residues.